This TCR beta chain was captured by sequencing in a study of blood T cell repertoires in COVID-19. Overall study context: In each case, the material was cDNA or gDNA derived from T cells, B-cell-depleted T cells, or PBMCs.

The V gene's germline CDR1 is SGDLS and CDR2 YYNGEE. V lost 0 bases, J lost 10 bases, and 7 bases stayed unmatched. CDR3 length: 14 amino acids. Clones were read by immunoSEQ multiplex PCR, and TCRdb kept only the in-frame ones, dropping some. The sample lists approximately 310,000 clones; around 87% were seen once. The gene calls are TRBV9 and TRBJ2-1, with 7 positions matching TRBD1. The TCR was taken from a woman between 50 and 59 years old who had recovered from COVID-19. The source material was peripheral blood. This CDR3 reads CASSVATEDREQFF. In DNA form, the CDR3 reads TGTGCCAGCAGCGTAGCTACTGAGGACAGGGAGCAGTTCTTC.